This T cell receptor beta chain was retrieved from a study of cytomegalovirus exposure and HLA in healthy donors. Findings of the study overall: In a later analysis, first-cohort TCR clusters were found to tend to co-occur in the roughly 120 validation repertoires. Reports described diagnosis of cytomegalovirus status by the classifier as highly specific and sensitive. Among the CMV-associated chains, three were confirmed in vitro as specific for CMV antigens.

The protocol was immunoSEQ multiplex PCR, while the TCRdb copy is restricted to in-frame clones and leaves out a portion. The data contain about 120,000 clones, roughly 90% of them singletons. This clone has just a few counts. The target antigen is unknown. The CDR3 loop spans 14 amino acids. Germline CDR1 reads SGHRS; CDR2 reads YFSETQ. V shed 4 bases and J 5 bases; nucleotides not matched to a gene: 3. These donors were members of the approximately 120-subject validation cohort, a group separate from the approximately 670-subject first cohort. The receptor comes from a woman under 30 in good health and CMV-seropositive. The chain combines TRBV5-1 with TRBJ1-6, with 7 bases aligning to TRBD1. What was sequenced was PBMCs. CDR3 DNA: TGCGCCAGCAGCCAGGGACAGAATAATTCACCCCTCCACTTT. The encoded protein is CASSQGQNNSPLHF.